These 12 T cell receptor beta chains originate from one sample sequenced in a study of blood T cell repertoires in COVID-19. This table comes from immunoSEQ multiplex PCR, and its TCRdb copy is limited to in-frame clones, with some not included. Here the sample spans some 120,000 clones, almost 85% being singletons. Sequencing was carried out using peripheral blood. The source of these receptors is a human donor in a cohort sampled during active COVID-19.

The genes are TRBV5-6 and TRBJ2-1; 7 bases line up with TRBD2. The V gene end was trimmed by 3 bases and the J gene end by 1 base; junction bases not matched to a gene: 7. Germline V gene lookup returns CDR1 SGHDT and CDR2 YYEEEE. The CDR3 totals 16 residues. The CDR3 coding sequence is TGTGCCAGCAGCTCCGGGAGGCGGGGGTCCTACAATGAGCAGTTCTTC. This translates into CASSSGRRGSYNEQFF.

This sequence joins TRBV18 and TRBJ1-1; TRBD1 agrees at 10 bases. The V segment lost 3 bases and the J segment 4 bases; nucleotides outside the gene matches: 8. The length of the CDR3 is 16 residues. Germline V gene lookup returns CDR1 KGHSH and CDR2 LQKENI. The CDR3 region has the DNA TGTGCCAGCTCACCGGGGACAGGGGCCCTGACCACTGAAGCTTTCTTT. Its protein product is CASSPGTGALTTEAFF.

This clone was observed a single time. Other DNA sequences within the sample encode an identical CDR3. This sequence joins TRBV9 and TRBJ1-3; D not certain. This CDR3 is built from 12 residues. The V gene's germline CDR1 is SGDLS and CDR2 YYNGEE. Trimming removed 8 bases from V and 0 bases from J, with 6 bases in between. The CDR3 coding sequence is TGTGCCAGTTCGCGCTCTGGAAACACCATATATTTT. The encoded protein is CASSRSGNTIYF. Based on the CDR3 plus reference TRBV9 and TRBJ1-3, the full variable domain is DSGVTQTPKHLITATGQRVTLRCSPRSGDLSVYWYQQSLDQGLQFLIQYYNGEERAKGNILERFSAQQFPDLHSELNLSSLELGDSALYFCASSRSGNTIYFGEGSWLTVV.

A single count supports this clone. This chain joins TRBV11-3 and TRBJ2-2; TRBD2 agrees at 12 bases. Germline CDR1 and CDR2: SGHNT and YENEEA. This CDR3 has 17 amino acids. V lost 7 bases, J lost 4 bases, and 10 bases stayed unmatched. The CDR3 sequence is CASTKSSGGVGTGELFF. DNA of the CDR3: TGTGCCAGCACCAAATCTAGCGGGGGGGTTGGCACCGGGGAGCTGTTTTTT.

The J gene is TRBJ2-2, the V gene TRBV6-1; TRBD2 is a possible D gene (5 bases). CDR3 size: 13 residues. The V gene's germline CDR1 is MNHNS and CDR2 SASEGT. Deletions cut 1 base from V and 7 bases from J, with 7 bases between. The CDR3 coding sequence is TGTGCCAGCAGTGAAGTAGGGAGCGGGGAGCTGTTTTTT. It translates to CASSEVGSGELFF.

The chain uses TRBV5-1 and TRBJ1-1; 8 positions match TRBD1. V was clipped by 0 bases and J by 1 base; unmatched bases: 2. The CDR3 extends over 15 amino acids. The germline V gene encodes CDR1 SGHRS and CDR2 YFSETQ. CDR3 bases: TGCGCCAGCAGCTTGGGCGGACAGGGGAACACTGAAGCTTTCTTT. As protein: CASSLGGQGNTEAFF.

V gene TRBV15 combines with J gene TRBJ2-1, with D hard to call. Germline assignment: CDR1 LNHNV and CDR2 YYDKDF (reference sequence). This CDR3 is 16 amino acids long. The ends were cut back, 4 bases at V and 2 bases at J, with 15 bases in the middle. The CDR3 loop is CATSKSPGLTYNEQFF. In DNA form, the CDR3 reads TGTGCCACCAGCAAAAGTCCTGGGCTCACCTACAATGAGCAGTTCTTC.

This clone showed up just a few times. This sequence joins TRBV11-2 and TRBJ2-7; 7 bases match TRBD2. Losses at the gene ends were 6 bases for V and 1 base for J; bases not matched to a gene: 12. This CDR3 comprises 16 residues. Germline-derived CDR1 and CDR2 are SGHAT and FQNNGV. The CDR3 coding sequence is TGTGCCAGCAGTCCTTTGTCGGGGGGACGATCCTACGAGCAGTACTTC. This sequence encodes CASSPLSGGRSYEQYF.

The genes are TRBV4-1 and TRBJ2-5; D gene ambiguous. V lost 4 bases, J lost 5 bases, and 11 bases lay in between. The CDR3 has 13 residues. Looked up from germline, CDR1 is MGHRA and CDR2 is YSYEKL. The CDR3 DNA follows: TGCGCCAGCAGCCGCGGAAATACCGAGACCCAGTACTTC. Translated, it gives CASSRGNTETQYF.

The rearrangement links TRBV7-6 to TRBJ2-3; 9 nucleotides agree with TRBD2. CDR3 length: 15 residues. Germline-derived CDR1 and CDR2 are SGHVS and FNYEAQ. Germline trimming cut 3 bases from V and 4 bases from J; bases unmatched to any gene: 5. The CDR3 region is CASSLGGGAADTQYF. The CDR3 nucleotides read TGTGCCAGCAGCTTGGGCGGGGGGGCGGCAGATACGCAGTATTTT.

The chain uses TRBV6-1 and TRBJ1-5; TRBD1 matches 7 bases. This CDR3 spans 15 amino acids. Looked up from germline, CDR1 is MNHNS and CDR2 is SASEGT. The junction had 7 bases not matched to a gene; V was cut back by 2 bases and J by 6 bases. The CDR3 region has the DNA TGTGCCAGCAGTGAAAGAGGGGGCGCGGGTCAGCCCCAGCATTTT. It specifies CASSERGGAGQPQHF.

Concerning this clone itself: The same CDR3 also results from other DNA sequences found in this sample. CDR3 in amino acids: CSVEGGGRYGYTF. The CDR3, as DNA: TGCAGCGTTGAGGGGGGAGGACGTTATGGCTACACCTTC. The genes are TRBV29-1 and TRBJ1-2; D is perhaps TRBD1 (5 bases). The CDR3 spans 13 residues. The V end was cut by 3 bases, the J end by 5 bases, with 13 bases between. Germline V CDR1 and CDR2: SQVTM, ANQGSEA.